Listed below are T cell receptor beta chains from one sample, sequenced in a study of T cell responses to AZD1222 COVID-19 vaccine. Assay used: immunoSEQ multiplex PCR; TCRdb lists only in-frame clones, some missing. This table has 120,000 or so clones, roughly 82% appearing once. The sequences come from peripheral blood, collected 28 days after the second AZD1222 dose. These receptors all stem from an adult who received the AZD1222 COVID-19 vaccine. CDR3s include the opening cysteine and the closing phenylalanine or tryptophan. Each record gives: J gene, clone size, V gene, D gene, CDR3 DNA, CDR3 protein. D genes are given only for firm matches. Expanded clones get a size class; other rows say once, few or many, or leave the size out.

j_gene: TRBJ1-2; abundance: .; v_gene: TRBV28; d_gene: .; CDR3nt: TGTGCCAGCAGTTTGTTAGGGCTCGGGCCCTCTTATGGCTACACCTTC; CDR3aa: CASSLLGLGPSYGYTF
j_gene: TRBJ2-7; abundance: .; v_gene: TRBV7-9; d_gene: .; CDR3nt: TGTGCCAGCAGCTTAGTACGCGGATACTACTACGAGCAGTACTTC; CDR3aa: CASSLVRGYYYEQYF
j_gene: TRBJ1-4; abundance: .; v_gene: TRBV18; d_gene: .; CDR3nt: TGTGCCAGCTCACCAATCGGGGACAATGAAAAACTGTTTTTT; CDR3aa: CASSPIGDNEKLFF
j_gene: TRBJ2-5; abundance: .; v_gene: TRBV5-1; d_gene: TRBD2; CDR3nt: TGCGCCAGCAGCTTGGGGACTACGGGAGGGGAGACCCAGTACTTC; CDR3aa: CASSLGTTGGETQYF
j_gene: TRBJ2-7; abundance: .; v_gene: TRBV11-3; d_gene: .; CDR3nt: TGTGCCAGCAGCTTCGATTCCGGATCCTACGAGCAGTACTTC; CDR3aa: CASSFDSGSYEQYF
j_gene: TRBJ1-2; abundance: .; v_gene: TRBV19; d_gene: .; CDR3nt: TGTGCCAGTAGTGCGGTAAACCTAAACTATGGCTACACCTTC; CDR3aa: CASSAVNLNYGYTF
j_gene: TRBJ1-5; abundance: .; v_gene: TRBV6-2/TRBV6-3; d_gene: .; CDR3nt: TGTGCCAGCAGTTACCTCGGTGGGCTGCATTTT; CDR3aa: CASSYLGGLHF
j_gene: TRBJ1-6; abundance: once; v_gene: TRBV9; d_gene: .; CDR3nt: TGTGCCAGCAGCGTAGGAATCAATCGCTCCTATAATTCACCCCTCCACTTT; CDR3aa: CASSVGINRSYNSPLHF
j_gene: TRBJ2-7; abundance: .; v_gene: TRBV9; d_gene: .; CDR3nt: TGTGCCAGCAGCCCACGGGCCAGCTACGAGCAGTACTTC; CDR3aa: CASSPRASYEQYF
j_gene: TRBJ1-1; abundance: few; v_gene: TRBV18; d_gene: .; CDR3nt: TGTGCCAGCTCACCACTGGGGTTTGGGGCTTTCTTT; CDR3aa: CASSPLGFGAFF